A selection of T cell receptor beta chains follows, all from one sample in a study of response to subunit inactivated influenza vaccine. MiXCR was run by TCRdb on the RT-PCR reads, yielding one entry per CDR3 protein. This sample has some 570,000 distinct CDR3 sequences, with 11% found just once. These data are also associated with another study on T cells expressing NK-cell markers.

Sequences were derived from PBMCs from blood, sampled on the day of vaccination. These receptors all come from a man aged 45-60 years who received an inactivated influenza vaccine. Both conserved end residues are part of each CDR3. Fields, in order: D gene, clone size, J gene, V gene, CDR3 protein, CDR3 DNA. The D gene is left open where the match is weak. The size field is filled for only some rows; it gives once, few, many or a size class.

-	few	TRBJ2-5	TRBV7-9	CASSLEPGPKETQYF	TGTGCCAGCAGCTTAGAGCCAGGACCCAAGGAGACCCAGTACTTC
-	few	TRBJ2-5	TRBV11-2	CASSTGAETQYF	TGTGCCAGCAGCACGGGGGCGGAGACCCAGTACTTC
-	few	TRBJ1-6	TRBV6-5	CASSYSADSLSYNSPLHF	TGTGCCAGCAGTTACTCCGCGGACAGCCTCTCCTATAATTCACCCCTCCACTTT
TRBD2	-	TRBJ2-1	TRBV4-1	CGSSQVALATYNEQFF	TGCGGCAGCAGCCAAGTGGCACTAGCGACCTACAATGAGCAGTTCTTC
TRBD2	-	TRBJ2-2	TRBV12-3/TRBV12-4	CASTKLAGGAGELFF	TGTGCCAGCACCAAACTAGCGGGAGGTGCCGGGGAGCTGTTTTTT
TRBD1	-	TRBJ1-1	TRBV20-1	CSAPRPGTGGTEAFF	TGCAGTGCTCCTCGTCCCGGGACAGGGGGAACTGAAGCTTTCTTT
-	-	TRBJ2-7	TRBV11-3	CASSLEGEEQYF	TGTGCCAGCAGTTTAGAGGGGGAAGAGCAGTACTTC
TRBD2	few	TRBJ2-5	TRBV7-3	CASSISGSQTQYF	TGTGCCAGCAGTATTAGCGGGAGTCAGACCCAGTACTTC
-	few	TRBJ2-3	TRBV13	CASSFGSAEWDTQYF	TGTGCCAGCAGCTTTGGGTCGGCAGAATGGGATACGCAGTATTTT
-	-	TRBJ2-7	TRBV7-2	CASSPRGTDPSYEQYF	TGTGCCAGCAGCCCGCGAGGGACTGATCCCTCCTACGAGCAGTACTTC
-	many	TRBJ2-7	TRBV7-8	CASSSNGANPYEQYF	TGTGCCAGCAGCTCGAACGGGGCCAACCCCTACGAGCAGTACTTC
-	few	TRBJ1-4	TRBV5-1	CASSPGGSANEKLFF	TGCGCCAGCAGCCCCGGAGGATCGGCTAATGAAAAACTGTTTTTT
-	-	TRBJ1-4	TRBV20-1	CSARSGTTNEKLFF	TGCAGTGCTCGCTCTGGGACAACGAATGAAAAACTGTTTTTT
TRBD2	few	TRBJ2-5	TRBV29-1	CSIRGRAVGETQYF	TGCAGCATCAGAGGGAGGGCGGTCGGGGAGACCCAGTACTTC
-	-	TRBJ1-5	TRBV10-3	CAIKVAQDQPQHF	TGTGCCATCAAAGTGGCACAGGATCAGCCCCAGCATTTT
-	many	TRBJ2-7	TRBV24-1	CATSDLRGTPHNYEQYF	TGTGCCACCAGTGATCTTAGGGGGACTCCTCACAATTACGAGCAGTACTTC
-	many	TRBJ2-2	TRBV6-1	CASSPLSGITGELFF	TGTGCCAGCAGTCCGTTATCGGGGATCACCGGGGAGCTGTTTTTT
TRBD1	-	TRBJ2-5	TRBV12-3/TRBV12-4	CASSFRDRGLAQETQYF	TGTGCCAGCAGCTTCCGGGACAGGGGCCTTGCTCAAGAGACCCAGTACTTC
-	few	TRBJ1-6	TRBV7-8	CASIDIGGASPLHF	TGTGCCAGCATCGATATAGGGGGTGCTTCACCCCTCCACTTT
-	-	TRBJ2-7	TRBV5-5	CASSSTGRPYEQYF	TGTGCCAGCAGCTCTACCGGACGGCCCTACGAGCAGTACTTC
TRBD1	-	TRBJ2-7	TRBV4-1	CASSLKQGVEQYF	TGCGCCAGCAGCCTCAAACAGGGGGTCGAGCAGTACTTC
TRBD2	many	TRBJ2-1	TRBV29-1	CSASGLAGGLSSYNEQFF	TGCAGCGCTTCCGGACTAGCGGGAGGTCTAAGCTCCTACAATGAGCAGTTCTTC
-	-	TRBJ2-1	TRBV12-3/TRBV12-4	CASSLAVRAYNEQFF	TGTGCCAGCAGTTTAGCTGTCAGGGCCTACAATGAGCAGTTCTTC
-	-	TRBJ1-1	TRBV7-3	CASSSVGGTEAFF	TGTGCCAGCAGCTCGGTGGGAGGCACTGAAGCTTTCTTT
TRBD2	few	TRBJ2-5	TRBV29-1	CSVLRLAGGQETQYF	TGCAGCGTTCTAAGACTAGCGGGGGGGCAAGAGACCCAGTACTTC
-	many	TRBJ2-3	TRBV27	CASTPLGGARDTQYF	TGTGCCAGCACCCCTCTAGGGGGGGCAAGAGATACGCAGTATTTT
TRBD1	once	TRBJ2-3	TRBV7-9	CASSSRTGTSTDTQYF	TGTGCCAGCAGCTCCCGGACAGGGACAAGCACAGATACGCAGTATTTT
TRBD1	few	TRBJ2-3	TRBV6-2/TRBV6-3	CASSYGTGTDTQYF	TGTGCCAGCAGTTACGGGACAGGAACAGATACGCAGTATTTT
TRBD1	few	TRBJ1-2	TRBV6-5	CASSSRTGGFGYTF	TGTGCCAGCAGTTCCCGGACAGGGGGGTTTGGCTACACCTTC
-	few	TRBJ2-3	TRBV9	CASSDAQAGSYTQYF	TGTGCCAGCAGCGACGCGCAGGCAGGGTCATATACGCAGTATTTT
-	few	TRBJ1-5	TRBV6-5	CASTNNQPQHF	TGTGCCAGCACTAACAATCAGCCCCAGCATTTT
-	-	TRBJ1-3	TRBV29-1	CSVVWHSGNTIYF	TGCAGCGTTGTTTGGCACTCTGGAAACACCATATATTTT
-	few	TRBJ2-7	TRBV20-1	CSASVRDEQYF	TGCAGTGCTAGTGTCAGGGACGAGCAGTACTTC
TRBD1	many	TRBJ2-1	TRBV12-3/TRBV12-4	CASSWEEGQGYNEQFF	TGTGCCAGCAGTTGGGAGGAGGGACAGGGATACAATGAGCAGTTCTTC
-	-	TRBJ1-2	TRBV9	CASSVAGAEGYTF	TGTGCCAGCAGCGTAGCTGGGGCAGAGGGCTACACCTTC
TRBD2	many	TRBJ2-1	TRBV12-3/TRBV12-4	CASSFIAGSYNEQFF	TGTGCCAGCAGTTTCATAGCGGGGAGTTACAATGAGCAGTTCTTC
TRBD2	few	TRBJ2-1	TRBV10-3	CAIRNGTSGNEQFF	TGTGCCATCAGAAACGGGACTAGTGGTAATGAGCAGTTCTTC
-	-	TRBJ2-3	TRBV5-6	CASSSQAVTQYF	TGTGCCAGCAGCTCCCAGGCGGTGACGCAGTATTTT
TRBD1	few	TRBJ2-1	TRBV20-1	CSARDWQGDRVEQFF	TGCAGTGCTAGAGACTGGCAGGGGGATAGGGTTGAGCAGTTCTTC